The 5 T cell receptor beta chains below were found in one sample sequenced in a study of identical twins. TCRdb re-derived calls from the 5' RACE reads in MiXCR, one entry per CDR3 protein. The sample yields about 570,000 distinct CDR3 sequences, just under 10% seen once. The data were also submitted as part of a second study, on yellow fever vaccine responses in identical twins.

Material: PBMCs. These receptors all come from a woman younger than 30 in good health.

The chain recombines TRBV20-1 with TRBJ2-3, with 10 bases identical to TRBD2. CDR3 length: 14 amino acids. The V gene end was trimmed by 5 bases and the J gene end by 1 base; junction bases not matched to a gene: 3. Looked up from germline, CDR1 is DFQATT and CDR2 is SNEGSKA (reference sequence). The CDR3 loop reads CSAPTSGGTDTQYF. The DNA of the CDR3 is TGCAGTGCTCCTACTAGCGGGGGCACAGATACGCAGTATTTT.

This clonotype was recorded many times. CDR3 protein: CASSSTGGRETQYF. The CDR3 DNA is TGTGCCAGCAGTTCAACAGGGGGTAGAGAGACCCAGTACTTC. The chain combines TRBV27 with TRBJ2-5; TRBD1 agrees at 8 bases. Germline V gene lookup returns CDR1 MNHEY and CDR2 SMNVEV (reference sequence). Trimming at V came to 4 bases and at J to 4 bases, leaving 5 bases not matched to a gene. The CDR3 has 14 residues.

The sample holds many counts of this clonotype. CDR3 coding DNA: TGTGCCAGCAGCCCGGGACAGGGTTTAAGGGGCTACACCTTC. Its translation is CASSPGQGLRGYTF. V and J are TRBV6-1 and TRBJ1-2; 9 nucleotides match TRBD1. J was trimmed by 8 bases and V by 6 bases; bases with no gene match: 10. This CDR3 comprises 14 residues. CDR1 and CDR2 from the germline V gene are MNHNS and SASEGT.

This clonotype has at least ten counts. The chain is built from TRBV7-9 and TRBJ2-3, with no clear D. Trimming left V 5 bases short and J 5 bases short, with 14 bases between. Per the germline V gene, CDR1 is SEHNR and CDR2 is FQNEAQ (reference sequence). This CDR3 region has 14 residues. The CDR3 DNA follows: TGTGCCAGCAGCGCCGATCGGGTTGGAGATACGCAGTATTTT. Its translation: CASSADRVGDTQYF.

V and J are TRBV7-8 and TRBJ2-3; D possibly uses TRBD1 or TRBD2 (5 bases each). The CDR3 extends over 15 amino acids. The germline V gene encodes CDR1 SGHVS and CDR2 FQNEAQ. V was shortened by 5 bases and J by 0 bases, with 12 bases between the two germline ends. In nucleotides, the CDR3 is TGTGCCAGCAGCCCCCGGGACCAGAGCACAGATACGCAGTATTTT. This codes for CASSPRDQSTDTQYF. Full variable domain (missing parts from reference TRBV7-8 and TRBJ2-3): GAGVSQSPRYKVAKRGQDVALRCDPISGHVSLFWYQQALGQGPEFLTYFQNEAQLDKSGLPSDRFFAERPEGSVSTLKIQRTQQEDSAVYLCASSPRDQSTDTQYFGPGTRLTVL.